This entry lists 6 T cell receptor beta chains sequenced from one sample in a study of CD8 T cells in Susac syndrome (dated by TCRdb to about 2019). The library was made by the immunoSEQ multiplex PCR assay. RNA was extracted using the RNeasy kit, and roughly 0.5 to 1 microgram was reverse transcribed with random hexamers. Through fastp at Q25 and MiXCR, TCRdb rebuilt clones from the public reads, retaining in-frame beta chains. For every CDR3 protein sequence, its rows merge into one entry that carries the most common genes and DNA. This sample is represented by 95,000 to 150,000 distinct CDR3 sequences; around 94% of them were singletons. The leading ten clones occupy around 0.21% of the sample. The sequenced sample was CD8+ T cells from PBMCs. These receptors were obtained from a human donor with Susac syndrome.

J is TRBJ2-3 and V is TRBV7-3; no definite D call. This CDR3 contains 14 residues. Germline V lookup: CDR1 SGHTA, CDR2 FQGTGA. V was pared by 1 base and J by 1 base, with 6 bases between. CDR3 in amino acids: CASSLNQGTDTQYF. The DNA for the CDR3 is TGTGCCAGCAGCTTAAACCAGGGCACAGATACGCAGTATTTT.

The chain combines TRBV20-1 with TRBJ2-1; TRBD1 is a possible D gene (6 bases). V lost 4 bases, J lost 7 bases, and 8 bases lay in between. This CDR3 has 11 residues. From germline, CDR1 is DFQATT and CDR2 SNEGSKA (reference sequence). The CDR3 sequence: CSATTGNEQFF. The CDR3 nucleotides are TGCAGTGCTACCACAGGGAATGAGCAGTTCTTC.

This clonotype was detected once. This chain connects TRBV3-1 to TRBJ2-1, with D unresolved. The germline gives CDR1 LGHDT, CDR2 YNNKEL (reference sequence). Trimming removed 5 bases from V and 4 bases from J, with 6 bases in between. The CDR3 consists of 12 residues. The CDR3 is CASSDLYNEQFF. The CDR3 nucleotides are TGTGCCAGCAGCGACCTTTACAATGAGCAGTTCTTC.

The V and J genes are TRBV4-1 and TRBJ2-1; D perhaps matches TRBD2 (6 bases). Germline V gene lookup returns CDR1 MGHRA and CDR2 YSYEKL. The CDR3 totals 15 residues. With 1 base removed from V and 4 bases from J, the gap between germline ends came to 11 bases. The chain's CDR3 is CASSQGSGSYNEQFF. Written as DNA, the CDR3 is TGCGCCAGCAGCCAAGGTAGCGGCAGTTACAATGAGCAGTTCTTC.

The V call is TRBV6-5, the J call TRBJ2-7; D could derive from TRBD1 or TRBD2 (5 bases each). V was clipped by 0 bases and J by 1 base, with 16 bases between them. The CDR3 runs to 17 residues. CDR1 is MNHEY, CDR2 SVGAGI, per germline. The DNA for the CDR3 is TGTGCCAGCAGTTACTCGAGAGGGACCCCCCCTTCCTACGAGCAGTACTTC. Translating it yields CASSYSRGTPPSYEQYF.

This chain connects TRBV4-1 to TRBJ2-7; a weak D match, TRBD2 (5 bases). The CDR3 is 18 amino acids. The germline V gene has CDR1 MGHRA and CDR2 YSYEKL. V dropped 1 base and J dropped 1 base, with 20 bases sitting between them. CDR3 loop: CASSQGVERAHLSYEQYF. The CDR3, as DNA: TGCGCCAGCAGCCAAGGTGTTGAGAGGGCCCACCTTTCCTACGAGCAGTACTTC.